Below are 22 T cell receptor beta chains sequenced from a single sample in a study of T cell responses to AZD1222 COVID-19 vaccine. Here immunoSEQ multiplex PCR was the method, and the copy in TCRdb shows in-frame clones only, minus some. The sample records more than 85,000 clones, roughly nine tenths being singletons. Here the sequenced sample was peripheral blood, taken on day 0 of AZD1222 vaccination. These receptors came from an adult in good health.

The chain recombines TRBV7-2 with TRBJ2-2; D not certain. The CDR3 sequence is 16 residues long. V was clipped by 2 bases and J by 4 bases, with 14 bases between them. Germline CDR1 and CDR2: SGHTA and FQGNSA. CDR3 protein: CASSLYPGMVTGELFF. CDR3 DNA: TGTGCCAGCAGCTTATATCCTGGGATGGTCACCGGGGAGCTGTTTTTT.

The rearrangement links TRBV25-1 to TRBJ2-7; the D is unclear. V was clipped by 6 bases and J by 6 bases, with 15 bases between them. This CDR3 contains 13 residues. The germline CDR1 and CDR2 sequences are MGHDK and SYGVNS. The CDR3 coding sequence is TGTGCCAGCAGCCCGGACCCACAGATCGAGCAGTACTTC. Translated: CASSPDPQIEQYF.

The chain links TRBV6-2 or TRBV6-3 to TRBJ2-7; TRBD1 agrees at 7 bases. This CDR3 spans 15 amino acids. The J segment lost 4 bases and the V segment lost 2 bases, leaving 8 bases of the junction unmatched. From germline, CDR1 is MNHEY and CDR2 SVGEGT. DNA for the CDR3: TGTGCCAGCAGTTACGCCCTAGGGGGCCAATACGAGCAGTACTTC. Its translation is CASSYALGGQYEQYF.

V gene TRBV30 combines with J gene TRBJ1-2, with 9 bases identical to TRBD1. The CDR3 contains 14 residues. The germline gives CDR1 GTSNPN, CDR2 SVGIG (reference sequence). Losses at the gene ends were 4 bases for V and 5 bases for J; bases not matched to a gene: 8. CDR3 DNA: TGTGCCTGGAATCGGGACAGGGTCGGATATGGCTACACCTTC. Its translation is CAWNRDRVGYGYTF.

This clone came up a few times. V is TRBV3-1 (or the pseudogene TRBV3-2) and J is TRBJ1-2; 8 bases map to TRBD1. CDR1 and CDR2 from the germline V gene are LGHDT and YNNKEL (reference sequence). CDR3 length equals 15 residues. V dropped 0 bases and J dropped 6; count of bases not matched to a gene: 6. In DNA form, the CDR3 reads TGTGCCAGCAGCCAAGATCACGCAGGGGGCGATGGCTACACCTTC. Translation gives CASSQDHAGGDGYTF.

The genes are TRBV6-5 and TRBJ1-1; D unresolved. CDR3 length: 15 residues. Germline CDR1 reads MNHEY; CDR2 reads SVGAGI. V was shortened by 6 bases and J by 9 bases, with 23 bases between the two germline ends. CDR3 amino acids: CASRPPVQMVPQAFF. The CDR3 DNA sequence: TGTGCCAGCAGACCCCCGGTTCAAATGGTTCCTCAAGCTTTCTTT.

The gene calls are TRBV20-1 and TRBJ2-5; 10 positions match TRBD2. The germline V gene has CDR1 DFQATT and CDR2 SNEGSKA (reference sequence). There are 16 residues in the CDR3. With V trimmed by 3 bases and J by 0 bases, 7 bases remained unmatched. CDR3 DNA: TGCAGTGCTAGTAGGACTAGCGGATGGTACCAAGAGACCCAGTACTTC. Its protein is CSASRTSGWYQETQYF.

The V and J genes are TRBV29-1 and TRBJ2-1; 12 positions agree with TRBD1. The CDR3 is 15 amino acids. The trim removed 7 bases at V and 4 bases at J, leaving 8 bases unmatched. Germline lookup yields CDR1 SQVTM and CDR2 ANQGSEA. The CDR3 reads CSAEGTGGAYNEQFF. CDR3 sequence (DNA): TGCAGCGCCGAGGGGACAGGGGGCGCTTACAATGAGCAGTTCTTC.

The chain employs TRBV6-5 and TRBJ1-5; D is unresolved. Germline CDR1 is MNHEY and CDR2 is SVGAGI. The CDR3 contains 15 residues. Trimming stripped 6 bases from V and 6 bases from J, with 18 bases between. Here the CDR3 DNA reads TGTGCCAGCAGGGCAGACCCAAACCCCGGTCAGCCCCAGCATTTT. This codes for CASRADPNPGQPQHF.

In nucleotides, the CDR3 is TGCGCCAGCAGCCAAGGCAGGGGACAGGATGAAAAACTGTTTTTT. Amino acid sequence: CASSQGRGQDEKLFF. The chain employs TRBV4-3 and TRBJ1-4; 8 bases agree with TRBD1. J was trimmed by 6 bases and V by 1 base; bases with no gene match: 4. The germline CDR1 and CDR2 sequences are LGHNA and YSLEER. The CDR3 extends over 15 amino acids.

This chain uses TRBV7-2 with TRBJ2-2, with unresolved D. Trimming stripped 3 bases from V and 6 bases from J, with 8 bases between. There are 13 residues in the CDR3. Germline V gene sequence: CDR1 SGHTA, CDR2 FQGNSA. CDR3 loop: CASSFRSAGELFF. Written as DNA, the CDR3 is TGTGCCAGCAGCTTTCGGTCCGCCGGGGAGCTGTTTTTT.

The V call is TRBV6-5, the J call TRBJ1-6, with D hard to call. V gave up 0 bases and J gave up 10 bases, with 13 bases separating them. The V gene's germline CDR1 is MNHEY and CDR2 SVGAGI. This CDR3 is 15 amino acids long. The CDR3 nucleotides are TGTGCCAGCAGTTACTCCATTATCAGTGGGTCACCCCTCCACTTT. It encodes CASSYSIISGSPLHF.

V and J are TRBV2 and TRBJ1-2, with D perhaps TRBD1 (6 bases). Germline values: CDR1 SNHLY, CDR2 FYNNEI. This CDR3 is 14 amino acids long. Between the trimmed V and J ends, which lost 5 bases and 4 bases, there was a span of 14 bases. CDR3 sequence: CASSTDSVLYGYTF. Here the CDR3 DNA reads TGTGCCAGCAGTACGGACAGCGTTCTCTATGGCTACACCTTC.

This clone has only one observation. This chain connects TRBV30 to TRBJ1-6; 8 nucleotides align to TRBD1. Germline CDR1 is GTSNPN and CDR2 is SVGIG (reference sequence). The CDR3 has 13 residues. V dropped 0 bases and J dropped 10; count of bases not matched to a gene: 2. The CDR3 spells CAWSVQGDSPLHF. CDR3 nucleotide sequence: TGTGCCTGGAGTGTACAGGGGGACTCACCCCTCCACTTT.

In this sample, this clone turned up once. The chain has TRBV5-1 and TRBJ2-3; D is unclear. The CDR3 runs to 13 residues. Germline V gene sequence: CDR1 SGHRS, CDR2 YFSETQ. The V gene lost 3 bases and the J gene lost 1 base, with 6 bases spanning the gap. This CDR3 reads CASSSVGTDTQYF. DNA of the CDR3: TGCGCCAGCAGCTCAGTGGGCACAGATACGCAGTATTTT. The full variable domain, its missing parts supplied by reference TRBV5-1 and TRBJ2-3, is KAGVTQTPRYLIKTRGQQVTLSCSPISGHRSVSWYQQTPGQGLQFLFEYFSETQRNKGNFPGRFSGRQFSNSRSEMNVSTLELGDSALYLCASSSVGTDTQYFGPGTRLTVL.

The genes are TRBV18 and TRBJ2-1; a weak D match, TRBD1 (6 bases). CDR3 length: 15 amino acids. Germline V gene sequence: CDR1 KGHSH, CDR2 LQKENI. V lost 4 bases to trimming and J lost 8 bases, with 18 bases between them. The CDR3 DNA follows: TGTGCCAGCTCACAAACCGAGGGATGGGGGCATGAGCAGTTCTTC. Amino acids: CASSQTEGWGHEQFF.

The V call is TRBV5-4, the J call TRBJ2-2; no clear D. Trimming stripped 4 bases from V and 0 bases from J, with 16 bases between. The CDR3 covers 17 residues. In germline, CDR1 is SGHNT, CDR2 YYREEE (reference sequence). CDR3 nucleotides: TGTGCCAGCAGCCCCGCCGGTTTGGCAGCGAACACCGGGGAGCTGTTTTTT. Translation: CASSPAGLAANTGELFF.

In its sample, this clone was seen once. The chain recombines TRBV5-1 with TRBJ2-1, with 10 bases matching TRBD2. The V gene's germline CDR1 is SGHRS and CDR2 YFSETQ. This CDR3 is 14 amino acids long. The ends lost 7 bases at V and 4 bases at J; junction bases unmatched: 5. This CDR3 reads CASEAGGSYNEQFF. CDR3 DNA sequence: TGCGCCAGCGAAGCGGGAGGGTCGTACAATGAGCAGTTCTTC.

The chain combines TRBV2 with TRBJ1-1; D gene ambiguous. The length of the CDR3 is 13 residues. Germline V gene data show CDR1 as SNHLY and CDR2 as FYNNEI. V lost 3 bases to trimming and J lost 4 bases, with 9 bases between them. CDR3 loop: CASSEFLGTEAFF. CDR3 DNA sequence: TGTGCCAGCAGTGAGTTTTTGGGCACTGAAGCTTTCTTT.

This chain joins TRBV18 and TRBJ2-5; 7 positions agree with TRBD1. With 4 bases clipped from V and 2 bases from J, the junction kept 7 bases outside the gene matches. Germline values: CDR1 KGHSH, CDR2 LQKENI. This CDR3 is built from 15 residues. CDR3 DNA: TGTGCCAGCTCACTACAGGGGCAGGGGCAAGAGACCCAGTACTTC. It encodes CASSLQGQGQETQYF.

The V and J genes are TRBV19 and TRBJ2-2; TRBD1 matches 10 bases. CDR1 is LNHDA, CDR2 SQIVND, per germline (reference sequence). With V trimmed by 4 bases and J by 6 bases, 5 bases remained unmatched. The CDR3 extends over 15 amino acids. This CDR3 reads CASSKTGGGAGELFF. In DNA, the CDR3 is TGTGCCAGTAGTAAGACAGGGGGCGGGGCCGGGGAGCTGTTTTTT.

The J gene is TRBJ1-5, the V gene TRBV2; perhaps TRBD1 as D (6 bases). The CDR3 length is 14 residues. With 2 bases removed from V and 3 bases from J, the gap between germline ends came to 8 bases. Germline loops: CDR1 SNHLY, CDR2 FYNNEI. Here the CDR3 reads CASSERDTNQPQHF. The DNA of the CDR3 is TGTGCCAGCAGTGAAAGGGACACCAATCAGCCCCAGCATTTT.